The 8 T cell receptor beta chains listed next were all sequenced from one sample in a study of cytomegalovirus exposure and HLA in healthy donors. Vbeta (60) and Jbeta (13) primers were used in the PCR. Libraries were prepared by immunoSEQ multiplex PCR; TCRdb keeps only in-frame clonotypes and omits some of them. The sample lists under 80,000 clones, approximately 75% occurring once. The sequencing input was PBMCs. Every receptor here comes from a woman aged 25 to 45 in good health and CMV-seronegative.

The chain recombines TRBV5-4 with TRBJ2-7; TRBD2 matches at 11 bases. The trim removed 6 bases at V and 3 bases at J, leaving 8 bases unmatched. Germline loops: CDR1 SGHNT, CDR2 YYREEE (reference sequence). The CDR3 is 15 residues long. The DNA for the CDR3 is TGTGCCAGCACCGCAACCGGGACTAGCGGCTACGAGCAGTACTTC. Translated, it gives CASTATGTSGYEQYF.

CDR3 nucleotides: TGTGCCTGGAGTGTGGGGACCAGGGGTCAGCCCCAGCATTTT. Translation gives CAWSVGTRGQPQHF. The chain couples TRBV30 to TRBJ1-5; D is perhaps TRBD1 (6 bases). Trimming pared 0 bases from V and 6 bases from J, leaving 12 bases between. Per germline, CDR1 GTSNPN and CDR2 SVGIG (reference sequence). The CDR3 runs to 14 residues.

This sequence joins TRBV6-5 and TRBJ1-2; 9 nucleotides align to TRBD1. With 0 bases clipped from V and 7 bases from J, the junction kept 9 bases outside the gene matches. CDR1 MNHEY and CDR2 SVGAGI come from the germline V gene. The CDR3 contains 16 residues. CDR3 amino acids: CASSYSTWTGAGGYTF. CDR3 nucleotide sequence: TGTGCCAGCAGTTACTCGACCTGGACAGGGGCAGGTGGCTACACCTTC.

V is TRBV18 and J is TRBJ1-1, with D tentatively TRBD1 (6 bases). V shed 0 bases and J shed 1 base, with 9 bases lying between them. This CDR3 contains 15 residues. The germline gives CDR1 KGHSH, CDR2 LQKENI. CDR3 amino acids: CASSPPPGANTEAFF. The DNA of the CDR3 is TGTGCCAGCTCACCACCCCCAGGGGCGAACACTGAAGCTTTCTTT.

The chain combines TRBV5-1 with TRBJ1-1, with D maybe TRBD1 (6 bases). Per the germline V gene, CDR1 is SGHRS and CDR2 is YFSETQ. The CDR3 runs 15 residues. Trimming cost V 4 bases and J 2 bases, with 15 bases left between them. CDR3 in amino acids: CASSPGGLRNTEAFF. The CDR3 DNA is TGCGCCAGCAGCCCGGGGGGGCTAAGAAACACTGAAGCTTTCTTT.

The chain joins TRBV28 to TRBJ1-2; the D is unclear. With 3 bases removed from V and 4 bases from J, the gap between germline ends came to 3 bases. Germline-derived CDR1 and CDR2 are MDHEN and SYDVKM. The CDR3 runs to 11 residues. The CDR3 here is CASSFLYGYTF. In DNA, the CDR3 is TGTGCCAGCAGTTTCCTCTATGGCTACACCTTC.

This clone was detected a few times. The rearrangement uses TRBV6-1 and TRBJ1-4, with D perhaps TRBD1 (5 bases). The CDR3 is made up of 17 amino acids. The germline V gene encodes CDR1 MNHNS and CDR2 SASEGT. V lost 2 bases and J lost 7, with 20 bases in between. The CDR3 sequence: CASSEIAVGGSSEKLFF. Here the CDR3 DNA reads TGTGCCAGCAGTGAAATCGCGGTGGGGGGAAGTAGTGAAAAACTGTTTTTT.

This chain joins TRBV7-2 and TRBJ2-2; perhaps TRBD1 as D (6 bases). Trimming removed 8 bases from V and 5 bases from J, with 15 bases in between. The CDR3 is 14 amino acids. The germline V gene encodes CDR1 SGHTA and CDR2 FQGNSA. The CDR3 protein is CASSIAGVTGELFF. In nucleotides, the CDR3 is TGTGCCAGCTCAATCGCAGGGGTAACCGGGGAGCTGTTTTTT.